This T cell receptor (beta chain) was sequenced for a study of cytomegalovirus exposure and HLA in healthy donors. Findings and caveats of the study: One variant, a missense change in DCLRE1C, was linked in a later analysis to TCR beta V- and J-gene trimming. Several of the most significant clusters appeared, in a later analysis, to be linked to common viral pathogens. While the bulk of TCR sequences proved rare, some public TCRs turned up in many donors.

In the case of this clone: The antigen is not known. The conserved phenylalanine or tryptophan is not found at the CDR3 terminus, so this likely reflects a read error.

This CDR3 has 14 residues. V gave up 7 bases and J gave up 1 base; unmatched junction bases: 7. In germline, CDR1 is SGHRS, CDR2 YFSETQ. A multiplex PCR was run with 60 Vbeta primers and 13 Jbeta primers. In the source study's methods: Unique TCR beta chains numbered approximately 80 million in a later analysis, with around 11 million shared. Repertoires were generated with immunoSEQ multiplex PCR, while TCRdb's copy carries only in-frame clones and drops some. For V, J and clone size, that table is used; D and trimming come from the DNA. This table holds about 94,000 clones, approximately 66% found once.

V usage is TRBV5-1 and J usage is TRBJ1-1, with 7 nucleotides matching TRBD1. The source of this sequence is a man aged 25 to 40 in good health and CMV-seronegative. What was sequenced was PBMCs. DNA for the CDR3: TGCGCCAGCGAAGGGGGCTTCGCGAACACTGAAGCTTTCTGT. Encoded protein: CASEGGFANTEAFC.